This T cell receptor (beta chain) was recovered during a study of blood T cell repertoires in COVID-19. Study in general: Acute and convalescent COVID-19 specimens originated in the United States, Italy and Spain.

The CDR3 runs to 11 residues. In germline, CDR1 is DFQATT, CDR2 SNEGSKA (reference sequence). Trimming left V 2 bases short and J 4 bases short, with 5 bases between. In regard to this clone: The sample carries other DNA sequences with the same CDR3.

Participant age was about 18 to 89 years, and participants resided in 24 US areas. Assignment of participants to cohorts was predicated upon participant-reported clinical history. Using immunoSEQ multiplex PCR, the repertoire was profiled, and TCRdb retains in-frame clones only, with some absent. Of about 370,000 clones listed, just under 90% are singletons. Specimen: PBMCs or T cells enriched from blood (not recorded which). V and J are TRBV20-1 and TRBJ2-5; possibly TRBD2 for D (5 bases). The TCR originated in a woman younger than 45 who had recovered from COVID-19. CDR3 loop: CSARLAETQYF. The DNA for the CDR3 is TGCAGTGCTAGACTAGCAGAGACCCAGTACTTC.